The clone carrying this T cell receptor beta chain was recorded a few times. Its specificity is not known. Generated by immunoSEQ multiplex PCR, the TCRdb table keeps only in-frame clones and is missing some. Counted here are roughly 40,000 clones, around three quarters occurring once; the ten biggest clones make up about 4.3%. The data originate from a study of T cell responses to AZD1222 COVID-19 vaccine. Study observations and caveats: Donors were chiefly white British, with a greater number of females, and clonal diversity was perhaps underestimated.

The trim removed 0 bases at V and 6 bases at J, leaving 8 bases unmatched. Germline loops: CDR1 LGHNA, CDR2 YSLEER. The length of the CDR3 is 17 residues. The source of this sequence is an adult in good health. The chain has TRBV4-3 and TRBJ1-5, with 10 bases matching TRBD1. The sequencing used peripheral blood, collected on day 0 of AZD1222 vaccination. CDR3 in amino acids: CASSQERDRGPGQPQHF. The CDR3 DNA is TGCGCCAGCAGCCAAGAGAGAGACAGGGGGCCGGGTCAGCCCCAGCATTTT.